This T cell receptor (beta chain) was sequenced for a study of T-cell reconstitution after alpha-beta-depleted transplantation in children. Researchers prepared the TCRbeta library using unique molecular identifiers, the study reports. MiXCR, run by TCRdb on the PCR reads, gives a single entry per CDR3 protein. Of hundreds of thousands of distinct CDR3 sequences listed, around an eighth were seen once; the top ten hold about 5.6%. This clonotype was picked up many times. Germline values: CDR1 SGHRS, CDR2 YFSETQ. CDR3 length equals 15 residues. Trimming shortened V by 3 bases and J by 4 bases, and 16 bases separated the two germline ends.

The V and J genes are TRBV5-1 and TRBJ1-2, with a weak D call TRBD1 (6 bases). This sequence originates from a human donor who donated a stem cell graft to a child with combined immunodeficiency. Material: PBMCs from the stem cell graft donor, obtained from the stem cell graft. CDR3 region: CASSSDGRGPYGYTF. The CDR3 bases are TGCGCCAGCAGCTCGGACGGCAGGGGACCCTATGGCTACACCTTC.